This T cell receptor (beta chain) was profiled in a study of shared clonotypes between healthy human individuals. The study's findings and limits: The generation probabilities recorded for non-shared clonotypes fell below those of clonotypes shared by all four donors. Between a handful of donors, naive CD4 clonotypes were shared at a level of about 5%.

The CDR3 has 17 residues. The germline CDR1 and CDR2 sequences are SGHAT and FQDESV (reference sequence). The V gene end was trimmed by 1 base and the J gene end by 2 bases; junction bases not matched to a gene: 8. Among the donors, all were Caucasian adults who lived in Nashville, Tennessee. About this clone: Its matching antigen is unknown.

The repertoire was sequenced with immunoSEQ multiplex PCR; TCRdb's copy has only in-frame clones and lacks some. This table has over a million clones, approximately 80% appearing once. The clonotype originates from a man between 18 and 29 years old in good health. Some clones in this sample may be carry-over from other donors' samples. The sample was memory CD4+ T cells from PBMCs. Subset indicated: CD45RA-negative fraction. This sequence joins TRBV11-1 and TRBJ2-7; 10 nucleotides match TRBD2. The CDR3 DNA is TGTGCCAGCAGCTTAGAAGCGCTAGCGGGAGACCCCTACGAGCAGTACTTC. It translates to CASSLEALAGDPYEQYF. Combining the CDR3 with reference TRBV11-1 and TRBJ2-7 gives the whole variable domain EAEVAQSPRYKITEKSQAVAFWCDPISGHATLYWYRQILGQGPELLVQFQDESVVDDSQLPKDRFSAERLKGVDSTLKIQPAELGDSAMYLCASSLEALAGDPYEQYFGPGTRLTVT.